This TCR beta chain was sequenced during a study of beta chain features in type 1 diabetes. Study-level results: Among all four CD4+ subsets, Type 1 diabetes patients had TCRB CDR3s that were moderately but significantly shorter.

As concerns this clone: Its antigen is as yet unknown.

Since all of the isolated RNA was reverse transcribed, expressed TCRB transcripts were what got sequenced. Roughly 3.6 million reads, on average, came from each naive, central memory and regulatory T cell sample. Profiling relied on immunoSEQ multiplex PCR, and the TCRdb table lists in-frame clones only, not all of them. The table lists a few hundred thousand clones, about 20% of them singletons. Germline CDR1 MDHEN, CDR2 SYDVKM. With 7 bases removed from V and 0 bases from J, the gap between germline ends came to 22 bases. The CDR3 totals 19 residues. The J gene is TRBJ2-6, the V gene TRBV28, with D possibly TRBD1 on 6 matching bases. Sequenced: naive CD4+ T cells from blood. The receptor was derived from a woman in her thirties or forties with type 1 diabetes. CDR3 nucleotides: TGTGCCAGCACTCTGATGAGGGGGACCCTGAGCTCTGGGGCCAACGTCCTGACTTTC. This codes for CASTLMRGTLSSGANVLTF.